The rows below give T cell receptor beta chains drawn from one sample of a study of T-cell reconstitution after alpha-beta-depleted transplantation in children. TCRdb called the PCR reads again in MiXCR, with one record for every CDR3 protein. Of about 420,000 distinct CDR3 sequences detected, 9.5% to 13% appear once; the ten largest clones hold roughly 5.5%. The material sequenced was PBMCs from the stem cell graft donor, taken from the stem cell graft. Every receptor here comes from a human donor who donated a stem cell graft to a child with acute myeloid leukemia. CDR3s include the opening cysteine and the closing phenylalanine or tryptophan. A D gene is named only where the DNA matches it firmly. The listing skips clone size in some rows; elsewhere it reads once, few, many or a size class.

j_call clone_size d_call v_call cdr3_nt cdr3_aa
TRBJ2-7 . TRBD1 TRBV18 TGTGCCAGCTCCAGACAGGGGGCGGGCTACGAGCAGTACTTC CASSRQGAGYEQYF
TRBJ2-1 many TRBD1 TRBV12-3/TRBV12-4 TGTGCCAGCAGTTTGCCCGGGACAGGGCTTTTCTTC CASSLPGTGLFF
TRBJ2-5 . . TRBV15 TGTGCCACCAGCAGAGATGACAGACGTGGGGAAGAGACCCAGTACTTC CATSRDDRRGEETQYF
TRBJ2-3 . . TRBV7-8 TGTGCCAGCAGCTTAGCGCGTGGGGGGGCCAACACAGATACGCAGTATTTT CASSLARGGANTDTQYF
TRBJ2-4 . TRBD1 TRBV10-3 TGTGCCAGCCCTCGGGGGGACAGGGGGCTTCTAGCCAAAAACATTCAGTACTTC CASPRGDRGLLAKNIQYF
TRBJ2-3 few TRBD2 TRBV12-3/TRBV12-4 TGTGCCAGCAGTCAGCCTTCCGCGCGGGAGGGTACAGATACGCAGTATTTT CASSQPSAREGTDTQYF
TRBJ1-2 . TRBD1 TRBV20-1 TGCAGTGCCATAGGGGGCTGGGGAGGCTACACCTTC CSAIGGWGGYTF
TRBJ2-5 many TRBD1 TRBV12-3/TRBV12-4 TGTGCCACCGGACAGGGATGGGAGACCCAGTACTTC CATGQGWETQYF
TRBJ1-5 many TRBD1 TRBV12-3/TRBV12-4 TGTGCCAGCAGTACCGGGACAGGGGTATATAACAATCAGCCCCAGCATTTT CASSTGTGVYNNQPQHF
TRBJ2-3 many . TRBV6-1 TGTGCCAGCAGTGTACTACCTGCTAGCACAGATACGCAGTATTTT CASSVLPASTDTQYF
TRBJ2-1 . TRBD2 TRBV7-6 TGTGCCAGCAGCTTATACGGGGGGGCTCGAAATGAGCAGTTCTTC CASSLYGGARNEQFF
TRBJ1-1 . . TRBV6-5 TGTGCCAGCAGTTACTCGTCGACCCCTGGTCCTGAAGCTTTCTTT CASSYSSTPGPEAFF
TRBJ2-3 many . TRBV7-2 TGTGCCAGCAGCCAAGTCCCCTCAGGGAGCACAGATACGCAGTATTTT CASSQVPSGSTDTQYF
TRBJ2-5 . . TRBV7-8 TGTGCCAGCAGCTTAGAGCGTGAGAATTGGGAGACCCAGTACTTC CASSLERENWETQYF